This T cell receptor (beta chain) was retrieved from a study of blood T cell repertoires in COVID-19. Original handling: Researchers report that nucleated cell counts were estimated from reference gene primer amplification. Repertoires were generated with immunoSEQ multiplex PCR, while TCRdb's copy carries only in-frame clones and drops some. V and J calls and clone size are those listed in that table; D and trimming were worked out from the DNA. The table lists a few hundred thousand clones, 70% to 90% of them singletons. V lost 4 bases and J lost 5; bases outside the gene matches: 8. Germline CDR1 is SGHTA and CDR2 is FQGTGA. The CDR3 covers 15 residues.

Sequencing was done on a sample of peripheral blood. The chain couples TRBV7-3 to TRBJ1-5; TRBD1 matches 7 bases. The TCR comes from a man aged 50-60 years with active or convalescent COVID-19. The CDR3 sequence is CASSSRTGDDQPQHF. CDR3 nucleotides: TGTGCCAGCAGCTCAAGGACAGGAGATGATCAGCCCCAGCATTTT.